Described below is a single TCR beta chain sequence and its context. Its antigen is not identified. These data are taken from a study of OX40 agonist ivuxolimab in advanced cancers. Study at large: People who had prior anti-PD-1, anti-PD-L1 or anti-CTLA-4 therapy could take part, and 35% to 50% had some. Whole-study results and caveats: Still undetermined is the antigen specificity of the expanded peripheral T cells. Average numbers of expanded clones were greater in CD8+ T cells than in CD4+.

Clones were read by immunoSEQ multiplex PCR, and TCRdb kept only the in-frame ones, dropping some. The data contain 45,000 to 55,000 clones, 81% of them singletons. This clonotype was obtained from an adult with an advanced solid tumor such as melanoma, head and neck, liver or kidney cancer. The sequencing here drew on CD4+ or CD8+ T cells sorted from blood, taken in a trial of the OX40 agonist ivuxolimab.

The CDR3 DNA reads TGTGCCAGCAGTTACGAGCTAGGGCAAGAGACCCAGTACTTC. Translation: CASSYELGQETQYF. V gene TRBV6-5 combines with J gene TRBJ2-5; no clear D gene. CDR1 is MNHEY and CDR2 is SVGAGI in the germline V gene. There are 14 residues in the CDR3. The V end was cut by 2 bases, the J end by 2 bases, with 9 bases between.